Given below is one T cell receptor beta chain in context. Clones were sequenced by immunoSEQ multiplex PCR, and TCRdb holds only the in-frame ones, with some missing. The sample holds about 130,000 clones, roughly 94% seen once. The CDR3 is 16 amino acids. Deletions cut 3 bases from V and 2 bases from J, with 14 bases between. Germline V gene lookup returns CDR1 SGHRS and CDR2 YFSETQ. The data originate from a study of control samples from healthy donors and cancer patients. The rearrangement joins TRBV5-1 to TRBJ1-4; D not resolved. The sample taken for sequencing was PBMCs. This clonotype was obtained from a man between 60 and 70 years old with colorectal cancer. As DNA, the CDR3 is TGCGCCAGCAGCTGGGGAGGGATCGGCACTAATGAAAAACTGTTTTTT. Its translation is CASSWGGIGTNEKLFF. Using reference TRBV5-1 and TRBJ1-4 for the parts outside the CDR3, the full variable domain is KAGVTQTPRYLIKTRGQQVTLSCSPISGHRSVSWYQQTPGQGLQFLFEYFSETQRNKGNFPGRFSGRQFSNSRSEMNVSTLELGDSALYLCASSWGGIGTNEKLFFGSGTQLSVL.